The 9 T cell receptor beta chains reported below all come from one sample, sequenced in a study of T cells after yellow fever vaccination. Using its own MiXCR run on the 5' RACE reads, TCRdb lists one record per CDR3 protein. The sample has a few hundred thousand distinct CDR3 sequences, approximately 13% seen once. The specimen was CD4+ T cells sorted from PBMCs, collected 45 days after the yellow fever booster vaccination. Receptor source: a man aged 30-40 years who received the YFV17D yellow fever vaccine.

The chain is built from TRBV5-4 and TRBJ1-3; no clear D. This CDR3 spans 14 amino acids. The V end was cut by 2 bases, the J end by 2 bases, with 8 bases between. Germline CDR1 reads SGHNT; CDR2 reads YYREEE (reference sequence). Written as DNA, the CDR3 is TGTGCCAGCAGCTTTCGATCTCCTGGAAACACCATATATTTT. It specifies CASSFRSPGNTIYF.

V usage is TRBV20-1 and J usage is TRBJ2-2; 8 nucleotides line up with TRBD2. Looked up from germline, CDR1 is DFQATT and CDR2 is SNEGSKA (reference sequence). The CDR3 is made up of 17 amino acids. V gave up 6 bases and J gave up 2 bases; unmatched junction bases: 14. The CDR3 loop is CSAFLGGRKPNTGELFF. CDR3 DNA sequence: TGCAGTGCCTTCCTTGGCGGGAGGAAACCTAACACCGGGGAGCTGTTTTTT.

This clonotype was detected a few times. The V and J genes are TRBV7-2 and TRBJ2-1, with TRBD2 as a possible D gene (7 bases). V gave up 7 bases and J gave up 2 bases, with 12 bases separating them. The CDR3 has 14 amino acids. Germline V CDR1 and CDR2: SGHTA, FQGNSA. CDR3 amino acids: CASKGGGAYNEQFF. CDR3 DNA: TGTGCCAGCAAGGGGGGAGGGGCCTACAATGAGCAGTTCTTC. Using reference TRBV7-2 and TRBJ2-1 for the parts outside the CDR3, the full variable domain is GAGVSQSPSNKVTEKGKDVELRCDPISGHTALYWYRQSLGQGLEFLIYFQGNSAPDKSGLPSDRFSAERTGGSVSTLTIQRTQQEDSAVYLCASKGGGAYNEQFFGPGTRLTVL.

The chain joins TRBV7-2 to TRBJ2-7, with D possibly TRBD2 on 6 matching bases. This CDR3 spans 15 amino acids. The ends were cut back, 5 bases at V and 3 bases at J, with 17 bases in the middle. Germline V gene lookup returns CDR1 SGHTA and CDR2 FQGNSA. CDR3 nucleotides: TGTGCCAGCAGCAGCCCGGGACTTAACGACTACGAGCAGTACTTC. This gives the protein CASSSPGLNDYEQYF.

The rearrangement uses TRBV5-6 and TRBJ2-1; D not certain. There are 13 residues in the CDR3. Germline-derived CDR1 and CDR2 are SGHDT and YYEEEE. The germline V and J ends were trimmed by 0 bases and 5 bases, with 6 bases remaining between them. CDR3: CASSLVADNEQFF. CDR3 nucleotide sequence: TGTGCCAGCAGCTTGGTTGCAGACAATGAGCAGTTCTTC.

This clonotype has more than one count but fewer than ten. This sequence joins TRBV7-2 and TRBJ2-2; unclear D gene. V lost 5 bases and J lost 5, with 18 bases in between. The CDR3 is 16 amino acids. Germline V CDR1 and CDR2: SGHTA, FQGNSA. The CDR3 DNA sequence: TGTGCCAGCAGCCCCCGGTCCCGCAAATTAACCGGGGAGCTGTTTTTT. It is translated as CASSPRSRKLTGELFF.

The V and J genes are TRBV10-2 and TRBJ1-3, with 7 bases that match TRBD1. The junction had 7 bases not matched to a gene; V was cut back by 8 bases and J by 0 bases. The CDR3 is 15 residues long. Germline CDR1 is WSHSY and CDR2 is SAAADI. The CDR3 bases are TGCGCCAGCGCCGCGGGACAGAGCTCTGGAAACACCATATATTTT. It translates to CASAAGQSSGNTIYF.

This clonotype showed up just a few times. This sequence joins TRBV20-1 and TRBJ2-3; 11 bases align to TRBD1. Germline V lookup: CDR1 DFQATT, CDR2 SNEGSKA (reference sequence). V shed 3 bases, J shed 3 bases, and the junction held 5 bases outside the gene matches. The CDR3 is made up of 15 amino acids. In DNA form, the CDR3 reads TGCAGTGCTAGGGCCGGGACAGGGGGTACAGATACGCAGTATTTT. Its protein is CSARAGTGGTDTQYF.

This clonotype has just a few counts. This chain links TRBV29-1 with TRBJ2-5, with D perhaps matching TRBD2 (5 bases). The CDR3 is 14 amino acids. From germline, CDR1 is SQVTM and CDR2 ANQGSEA. Trimming took off 5 bases at V and 5 bases at J, with 18 bases between the two ends. The CDR3 sequence is CSVPREAVGETQYF. The CDR3 coding sequence is TGCAGCGTTCCCCGGGAAGCGGTGGGGGAGACCCAGTACTTC.